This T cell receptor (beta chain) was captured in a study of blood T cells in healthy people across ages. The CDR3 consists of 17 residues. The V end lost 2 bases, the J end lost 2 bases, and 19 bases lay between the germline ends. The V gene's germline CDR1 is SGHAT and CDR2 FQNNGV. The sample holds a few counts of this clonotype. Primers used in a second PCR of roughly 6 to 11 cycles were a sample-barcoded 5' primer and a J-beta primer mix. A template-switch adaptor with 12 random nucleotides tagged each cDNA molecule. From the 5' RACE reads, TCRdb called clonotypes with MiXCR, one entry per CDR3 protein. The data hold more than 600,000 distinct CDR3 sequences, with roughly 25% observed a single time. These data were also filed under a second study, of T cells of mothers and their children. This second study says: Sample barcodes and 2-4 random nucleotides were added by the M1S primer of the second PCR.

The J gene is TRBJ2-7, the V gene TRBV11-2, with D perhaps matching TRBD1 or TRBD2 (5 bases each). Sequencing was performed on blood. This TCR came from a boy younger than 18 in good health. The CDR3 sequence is CASSLWRVEVGPYEQYF. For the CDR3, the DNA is TGTGCCAGCAGCTTATGGCGTGTGGAGGTGGGACCCTACGAGCAGTACTTC.